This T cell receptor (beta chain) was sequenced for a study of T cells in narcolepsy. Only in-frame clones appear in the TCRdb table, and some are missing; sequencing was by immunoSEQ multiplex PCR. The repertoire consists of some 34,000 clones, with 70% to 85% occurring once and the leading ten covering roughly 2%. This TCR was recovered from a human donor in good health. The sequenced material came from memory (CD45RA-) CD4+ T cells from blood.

The CDR3 DNA reads as TGTGCCAGCAGTACCGGCCGGGACTTTTACAATGAGCAGTTCTTC. It specifies CASSTGRDFYNEQFF. V gene TRBV27 combines with J gene TRBJ2-1; a possible D gene is TRBD2 (6 bases). The germline gives CDR1 MNHEY, CDR2 SMNVEV (reference sequence). Trimming cost V 5 bases and J 4 bases, with 15 bases left between them. The CDR3 runs to 15 residues.